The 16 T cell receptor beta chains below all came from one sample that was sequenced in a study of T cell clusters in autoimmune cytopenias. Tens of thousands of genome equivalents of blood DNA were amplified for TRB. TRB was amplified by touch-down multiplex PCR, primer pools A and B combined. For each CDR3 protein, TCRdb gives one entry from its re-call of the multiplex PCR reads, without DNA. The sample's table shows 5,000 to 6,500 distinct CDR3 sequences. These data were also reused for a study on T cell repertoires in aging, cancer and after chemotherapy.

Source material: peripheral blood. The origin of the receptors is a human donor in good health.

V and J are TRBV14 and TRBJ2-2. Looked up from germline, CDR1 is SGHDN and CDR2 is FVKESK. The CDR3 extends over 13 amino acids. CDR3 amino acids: CASSSRGTGELFF. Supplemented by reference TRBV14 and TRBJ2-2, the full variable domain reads EAGVTQFPSHSVIEKGQTVTLRCDPISGHDNLYWYRRVMGKEIKFLLHFVKESKQDESGMPNNRFLAERTGGTYSTLKVQPAELEDSGVYFCASSSRGTGELFFGEGSRLTVL.

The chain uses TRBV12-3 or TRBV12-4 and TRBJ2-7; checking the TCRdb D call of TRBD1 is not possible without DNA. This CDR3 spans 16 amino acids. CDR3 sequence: CATSVPRGRNFNEQYF.

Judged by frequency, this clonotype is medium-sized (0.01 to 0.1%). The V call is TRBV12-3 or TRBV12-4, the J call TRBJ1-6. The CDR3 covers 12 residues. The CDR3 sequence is CASTYSDSPLHF.

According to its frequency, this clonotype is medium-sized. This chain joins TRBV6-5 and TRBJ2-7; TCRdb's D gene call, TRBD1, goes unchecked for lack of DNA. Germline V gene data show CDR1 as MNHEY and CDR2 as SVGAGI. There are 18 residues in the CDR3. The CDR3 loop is CASSAGTGGFPPTYEQYF.

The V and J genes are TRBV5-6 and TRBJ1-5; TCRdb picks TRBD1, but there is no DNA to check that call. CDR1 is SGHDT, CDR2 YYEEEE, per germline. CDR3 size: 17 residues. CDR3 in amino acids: CASSRTGGTSGNQPQHF.

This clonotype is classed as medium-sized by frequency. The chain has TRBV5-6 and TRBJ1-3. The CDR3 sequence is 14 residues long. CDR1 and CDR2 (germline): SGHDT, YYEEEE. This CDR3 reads CASRQLVGGNTIYF.

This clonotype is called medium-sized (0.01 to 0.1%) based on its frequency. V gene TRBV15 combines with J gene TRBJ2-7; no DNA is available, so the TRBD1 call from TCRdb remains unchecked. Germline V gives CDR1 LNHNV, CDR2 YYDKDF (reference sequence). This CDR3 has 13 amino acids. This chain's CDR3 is CATSPYRTYEQYF.

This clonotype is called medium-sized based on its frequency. The CDR3 region is CAWSVLGELFF. The chain combines TRBV30 with TRBJ2-2. The CDR3 has 11 residues. The germline V gene has CDR1 GTSNPN and CDR2 SVGIG (reference sequence).

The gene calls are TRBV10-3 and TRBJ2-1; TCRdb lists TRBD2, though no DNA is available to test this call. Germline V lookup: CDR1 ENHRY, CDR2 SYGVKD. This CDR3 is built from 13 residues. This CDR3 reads CALGGGAYNEQFF.

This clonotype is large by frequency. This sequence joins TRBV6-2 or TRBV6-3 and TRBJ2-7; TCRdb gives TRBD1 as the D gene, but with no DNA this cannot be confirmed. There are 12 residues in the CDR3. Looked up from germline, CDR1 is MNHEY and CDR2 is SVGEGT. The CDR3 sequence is CAASWGPYEQYF.

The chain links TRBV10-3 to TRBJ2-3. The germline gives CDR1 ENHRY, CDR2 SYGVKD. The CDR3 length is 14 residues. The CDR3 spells CAIRMSVDTDTQYF.

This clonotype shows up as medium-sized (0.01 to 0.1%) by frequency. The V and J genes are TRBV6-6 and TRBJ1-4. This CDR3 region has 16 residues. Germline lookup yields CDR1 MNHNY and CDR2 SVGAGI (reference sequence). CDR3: CASSYSGWQANEKLFF.

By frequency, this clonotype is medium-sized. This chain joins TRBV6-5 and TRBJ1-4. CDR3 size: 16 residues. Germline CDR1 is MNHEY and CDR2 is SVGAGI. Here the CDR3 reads CASSYSTSLTVSKLFF.

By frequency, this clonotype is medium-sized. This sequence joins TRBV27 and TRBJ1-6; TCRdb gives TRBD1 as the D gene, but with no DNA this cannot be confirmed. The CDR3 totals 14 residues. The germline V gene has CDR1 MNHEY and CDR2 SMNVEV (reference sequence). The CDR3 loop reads CASSLTTGQSPLHF.

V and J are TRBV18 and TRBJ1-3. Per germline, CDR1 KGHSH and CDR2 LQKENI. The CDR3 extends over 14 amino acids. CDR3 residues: CASSPRVSGNTIYF.

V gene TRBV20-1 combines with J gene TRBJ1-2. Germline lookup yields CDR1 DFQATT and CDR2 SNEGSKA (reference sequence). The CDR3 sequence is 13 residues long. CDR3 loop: CSAREHTHYGYTF.